Detailed here is one T cell receptor (beta chain). The specificity of this receptor is unknown. Per-nucleotide qualities are absent, and no much larger clonotype sits a single base away. The data are from a study of blood T cell repertoires in COVID-19 (TCRdb year 2020). Context from the whole study: Samples from collaborators originated in the United States, Italy and Spain and spanned both the acute and convalescent phases of COVID-19. Samples were obtained from the ongoing ImmuneRACE study (first 160 participants) and from 1,254 subjects provided by 6 global collaborators. Deeply sampled blood TCRbeta repertoires from subjects exposed to, actively infected with, or recovered from COVID-19 were included in the dataset. Sample metadata almost always included a de-identified subject ID, COVID-19 status, age in years and sex. The repertoires were made available in a free public database intended to serve as a resource for research on the immune response to SARS-CoV-2. Where available, HLA class I and class II types were taken from metadata supplied by the sample provider and were not determined by assay-based typing. The material from the prospective study consisted of cDNA or gDNA derived from T cells, B-cell-depleted T cells, or PBMCs. Study-wide findings and limitations: The quantity of clinical and demographic metadata differed by source and by participant and was supplied without curation.

CDR1 and CDR2 (SGHTA, FQGTGA) derive from the germline V gene. Including the terminal cysteine and phenylalanine, the CDR3 comprises 13 residues. The DNA shown is the 39-base CDR3, in frame from base 1. Between the V and J ends, shortened by 5 bases and 4 bases respectively, the junction contains 11 bases. TCRbeta CDR3 regions were amplified from genomic DNA by means of the immunoSEQ Assay, a bias-controlled multiplex PCR. In the original analysis: Nucleated cell counts per sample were estimated from amplification of reference gene primers within the assay. To quantify the absolute abundance of each unique TCRbeta CDR3 rearrangement, sequence reads were collapsed and filtered. Productive Simpson clonality was computed per sample as the square root of Simpson's diversity index over productive rearrangements. TCRdb stores this immuneACCESS table with in-frame sequences only. Part of the clones is absent; in the studies checked, under half of the shortfall reflects unresolved V genes, and no reason is known for the rest. V and J calls and clone size are copied from that table; D and trimming were computed from the DNA. For this sample there are over 250,000 clones; approximately 87% appear just once. Roughly 5.3% of the sample is held by the ten biggest clonotypes.

In the prospective study, participants were roughly 18 to 95 years old, resided in 20 to 30 geographic areas of the United States, and were enrolled through a virtual design. Cohort assignment in the prospective study relied on participant-reported clinical history from a screening survey and a study questionnaire. Recovered participants in ImmuneRACE Cohort 3 were defined by two consecutive negative NP/OP PCR tests, clearance by a healthcare professional, or resolution of symptoms. Each participant in the prospective study had whole blood, serum and a nasopharyngeal or oropharyngeal swab collected by mobile phlebotomists. Participants in the prospective study had the option to provide additional blood draws and questionnaires over a roughly 2-month period. Blood samples from the prospective study were shipped frozen or at room temperature prior to DNA extraction.

The receptor chain draws on TRBV7-3 and TRBJ1-2; no confident D gene assignment can be made. The clonotype was recovered from a woman in her 30s who had recovered from COVID-19. The sample taken for sequencing was PBMCs or T cells enriched from blood (not recorded which). The CDR3 in this case is CASSPGKGYGYTF. The DNA is as follows: TGTGCCAGCAGCCCCGGGAAAGGCTATGGCTACACCTTC. Beyond the CDR3, the reference TRBV7-3 and TRBJ1-2 genes provide the residues; the full variable domain reads: GAGVSQTPSNKVTEKGKYVELRCDPISGHTALYWYRQSLGQGPEFLIYFQGTGAADDSGLPNDRFFAVRPEGSVSTLKIQRTERGDSAVYLCASSPGKGYGYTFGSGTRLTVV.